The 25 T cell receptor beta chains below were found in one sample sequenced in a study of post-analysis software for immune sequencing data. Carried by the TCR beta cDNA libraries were unique molecular identifiers. Each CDR3 protein gets one entry after TCRdb re-called the PCR reads with MiXCR. The repertoire has roughly 150,000 distinct CDR3 sequences, under 40% of them found once; the top ten carry approximately 30%. Sequencing used blood, obtained after autologous hematopoietic stem cell transplantation. All receptors derive from a girl between 5 and 17 years old with multiple sclerosis.

As regards this clonotype: One end of the junction is discordant with germline, which a read error may explain. The genes are TRBV20-1 and TRBJ2-1; TRBD2 agrees at 10 bases. This CDR3 has 16 residues. Germline V gene sequence: CDR1 DFQATT, CDR2 SNEGSKA (reference sequence). In DNA, the CDR3 is TGCAGTGCTAGTACTAGCGGGAAACGCTCCTACAACGAGCAGTTCTTC. It specifies CSASTSGKRSYNEQFF.

V and J are TRBV6-6 and TRBJ1-5, with a tentative D call TRBD1 (5 bases). There are 13 residues in the CDR3. Germline V gives CDR1 MNHNY, CDR2 SVGAGI (reference sequence). Trimming removed 4 bases at V and 6 bases at J, with 10 bases between. Here the CDR3 reads CASSSGTGQPQHF. DNA for the CDR3: TGTGCCAGCAGTTCCGGGACGGGTCAGCCCCAGCATTTT.

This clonotype was detected ten times or more. This rearrangement joins TRBV10-3 to TRBJ2-7, with D unresolved. There are 13 residues in the CDR3. From germline, CDR1 is ENHRY and CDR2 SYGVKD. Trimming pared 2 bases from V and 3 bases from J, leaving 8 bases between. The CDR3 nucleotides are TGTGCCATCAGTGAGGGACCCCACTACGAGCAGTACTTC. Protein sequence: CAISEGPHYEQYF.

The CDR3 DNA reads TGCGCCAGCAGCTTGACTAGTTCCGTTGAGCAGTTCTTC. As protein: CASSLTSSVEQFF. The chain joins TRBV5-1 to TRBJ2-1; maybe TRBD2 (5 bases). The CDR3 is 13 residues long. The germline V and J ends were trimmed by 1 base and 9 bases, with 11 bases remaining between them. Germline CDR1 and CDR2: SGHRS and YFSETQ.

Comment on this clonotype: This may stem from a read error, because a much larger clone lies one nucleotide away. J is TRBJ1-2 and V is TRBV29-1; D is uncertain. The CDR3 is 8 residues long. Germline assignment: CDR1 SQVTM and CDR2 ANQGSEA. V was shortened by 7 bases and J by 7 bases, with 4 bases between the two germline ends. CDR3 sequence: CSGAGYTF. CDR3 bases: TGCAGCGGTGCTGGCTACACCTTC.

The chain is built from TRBV12-3 or TRBV12-4 and TRBJ2-3, with D possibly matching TRBD2 (6 bases). The CDR3 runs 14 residues. Trimming took off 2 bases at V and 5 bases at J, with 11 bases between the two ends. The CDR3 DNA reads as TGTGCCAGCAGTTTAAGGGCGCGGGGAGATACGCAGTATTTT. It specifies CASSLRARGDTQYF.

The count of this clonotype is one. V gene TRBV6-5 combines with J gene TRBJ1-2, with a possible D match to TRBD1 (6 bases). With 4 bases removed from V and 8 bases from J, the gap between germline ends came to 14 bases. There are 13 residues in the CDR3. Germline V gene sequence: CDR1 MNHEY, CDR2 SVGAGI. The CDR3 loop reads CASSSTGSRGYTF. The DNA of the CDR3 is TGTGCCAGCAGTTCAACAGGGAGTCGCGGCTACACCTTC.

V is TRBV6-1 and J is TRBJ2-1; perhaps TRBD2 as D (5 bases). CDR3 length: 17 amino acids. Germline V gives CDR1 MNHNS, CDR2 SASEGT. V was trimmed by 3 bases and J by 4 bases, leaving 19 bases between them. For the CDR3, the DNA is TGTGCCAGCAGTGAGTTAGCGCCCCAAGGATGGTACAATGAGCAGTTCTTC. This sequence encodes CASSELAPQGWYNEQFF.

On this clonotype itself: A read error may explain this, as a much larger clone is one base away. The rearrangement links TRBV5-1 to TRBJ2-7; 9 bases are a match to TRBD2. The CDR3 sequence is 15 residues long. Unmatched junction bases numbered 6, after V lost 5 bases and J lost 0 bases. Germline lookup yields CDR1 SGHRS and CDR2 YFSETQ. The CDR3 nucleotides are TGCGCCAGCAGTGCCCCGACTAGCGGCTCCTACGAGCAGTACTTC. Its translation is CASSAPTSGSYEQYF.

This clonotype was found once. The rearrangement links TRBV9 to TRBJ2-4; D might be TRBD2 (7 bases). Trimming took 4 bases from V and 7 from J, leaving 15 bases between them. The CDR3 length is 14 residues. CDR1 is SGDLS and CDR2 is YYNGEE in the germline V gene. The CDR3 protein is CASSRGAGPNIQYF. The CDR3 DNA reads TGTGCCAGCAGCCGGGGGGCGGGGCCCAACATTCAGTACTTC.

This clonotype was seen repeatedly, ten times or more. The chain employs TRBV7-9 and TRBJ2-3, with 7 bases identical to TRBD2. V shed 8 bases and J 6 bases; nucleotides not matched to a gene: 2. CDR3 size: 11 residues. Germline V lookup: CDR1 SEHNR, CDR2 FQNEAQ (reference sequence). CDR3 in DNA: TGTGCCAGCCGCGGGAGTGATACGCAGTATTTT. Protein: CASRGSDTQYF. The whole variable domain, remainder taken from reference TRBV7-9 and TRBJ2-3, is DTGVSQNPRHKITKRGQNVTFRCDPISEHNRLYWYRQTLGQGPEFLTYFQNEAQLEKSRLLSDRFSAERPKGSFSTLEIQRTEQGDSAMYLCASRGSDTQYFGPGTRLTVL.

The chain is built from TRBV20-1 and TRBJ1-5, with 9 positions matching TRBD1. The CDR3 is 17 residues long. Germline V gene data show CDR1 as DFQATT and CDR2 as SNEGSKA (reference sequence). V dropped 6 bases and J dropped 0; count of bases not matched to a gene: 12. CDR3 amino acids: CSAPPPGTGLSNQPQHF. The CDR3 DNA sequence: TGCAGTGCCCCACCGCCCGGGACAGGGCTTAGCAATCAGCCCCAGCATTTT.

V gene TRBV12-3 or TRBV12-4 combines with J gene TRBJ2-5; D remains unclear. V was trimmed by 4 bases and J by 0 bases, leaving 9 bases between them. This CDR3 contains 14 residues. CDR3 in amino acids: CASSSPPYQETQYF. The CDR3, as DNA: TGTGCCAGCAGTTCCCCCCCGTACCAAGAGACCCAGTACTTC.

V and J are TRBV7-2 and TRBJ2-4; unclear D gene. This CDR3 comprises 16 residues. The V gene lost 4 bases and the J gene lost 0 bases, with 13 bases spanning the gap. The germline gives CDR1 SGHTA, CDR2 FQGNSA. As DNA, the CDR3 is TGTGCCAGCAGCTCATTGTCGGTGAGAGCCAAAAACATTCAGTACTTC. Translation gives CASSSLSVRAKNIQYF.

This clonotype occurred once. V usage is TRBV6-5 and J usage is TRBJ1-1, with a possible D match to TRBD1 (5 bases). CDR1 and CDR2 (germline): MNHEY, SVGAGI. The CDR3 spans 15 residues. V was shortened by 6 bases and J by 2 bases, with 16 bases between the two germline ends. The CDR3 protein is CASSLTSGANTEAFF. The CDR3 bases are TGTGCCAGCAGCCTCACGTCCGGGGCCAACACTGAAGCTTTCTTT.

In its sample, this clonotype was seen a few times. The chain carries TRBV7-2 and TRBJ2-7, with 8 bases fitting TRBD2. Germline V gives CDR1 SGHTA, CDR2 FQGNSA. J lost 9 bases, V lost 1 base, and 11 bases had no gene match. The CDR3 extends over 15 amino acids. CDR3 sequence: CASSLGLAGLIGQYF. The CDR3 nucleotides are TGTGCCAGCAGCTTAGGTCTAGCGGGCCTCATAGGGCAGTACTTC.

This clonotype has more than one count but fewer than ten. The chain has TRBV14 and TRBJ1-2; perhaps TRBD1 as D (6 bases). From germline, CDR1 is SGHDN and CDR2 FVKESK. Deletions cut 0 bases from V and 3 bases from J, with 11 bases between. This CDR3 has 15 amino acids. The CDR3 DNA sequence: TGTGCCAGCAGCCAAGAACTGGGGGCAGACTATGGCTACACCTTC. Encoded protein: CASSQELGADYGYTF. Variable domain in full (rest from reference TRBV14 and TRBJ1-2): EAGVTQFPSHSVIEKGQTVTLRCDPISGHDNLYWYRRVMGKEIKFLLHFVKESKQDESGMPNNRFLAERTGGTYSTLKVQPAELEDSGVYFCASSQELGADYGYTFGSGTRLTVV.

J is TRBJ2-1 and V is TRBV12-3 or TRBV12-4; 16 nucleotides agree with TRBD2. The CDR3 is 20 residues long. Losses at the gene ends were 3 bases for V and 7 bases for J; bases not matched to a gene: 15. CDR3 nucleotide sequence: TGTGCCAGCAGTTTCCCAAAACTTCTGGGGACTAGCGGGAGGGCTAATGAGCAGTTCTTC. It translates to CASSFPKLLGTSGRANEQFF.

The chain combines TRBV7-2 with TRBJ2-5; D possibly corresponds to TRBD2 (6 bases). This CDR3 is built from 14 residues. Germline values: CDR1 SGHTA, CDR2 FQGNSA. Trimming removed 1 base from V and 5 bases from J, with 11 bases in between. The CDR3 DNA follows: TGTGCCAGCAGCTTAGGGCCCGCGGGGGAGACCCAGTACTTC. Protein sequence: CASSLGPAGETQYF.

The J gene is TRBJ1-3, the V gene TRBV6-6, with D possibly TRBD1 on 5 matching bases. Germline V gives CDR1 MNHNY, CDR2 SVGAGI (reference sequence). The ends were cut back, 0 bases at V and 4 bases at J, with 13 bases in the middle. The CDR3 is 16 amino acids. Here the CDR3 DNA reads TGTGCCAGCAGTTACTCAGGCAGGGTACCCGGAAACACCATATATTTT. Protein sequence: CASSYSGRVPGNTIYF.

The V gene is TRBV4-3, the J gene TRBJ2-7, with 16 bases matching TRBD2. With V trimmed by 4 bases and J by 2 bases, 8 bases remained unmatched. Germline V gene sequence: CDR1 LGHNA, CDR2 YSLEER. The CDR3 is made up of 18 amino acids. The CDR3 DNA follows: TGCGCCAGCAGCCCAACGGGACTAGCGGGAGGGTTCCCCTACGAGCAGTACTTC. It encodes CASSPTGLAGGFPYEQYF.

The chain joins TRBV10-3 to TRBJ2-7; TRBD2 aligns across 7 bases. Germline V gene data show CDR1 as ENHRY and CDR2 as SYGVKD. V lost 4 bases, J lost 2 bases, and 8 bases stayed unmatched. CDR3 size: 15 residues. This CDR3 is CAISATSRSPYEQYF. The CDR3 DNA sequence: TGTGCCATCAGTGCGACTAGCAGGAGTCCCTACGAGCAGTACTTC.

Concerning this clonotype: The junction does not match germline at one end; this may be a read error. The chain recombines TRBV29-1 with TRBJ2-1; 8 bases fit TRBD2. The CDR3 runs to 11 residues. Germline loops: CDR1 SQVTM, CDR2 ANQGSEA. CDR3 region: CCVGQREHRFF. The CDR3, as DNA: TGCTGCGTTGGGCAGCGGGAGCACAGATTCTTC.

V usage is TRBV29-1 and J usage is TRBJ2-4, with 7 bases matching TRBD1. This CDR3 is built from 13 residues. CDR1 and CDR2 (germline): SQVTM, ANQGSEA. The trim removed 6 bases at V and 9 bases at J, leaving 11 bases unmatched. The DNA for the CDR3 is TGCAGCGTCGACCCAGGACAGGAAACCATTCAGTACTTC. It codes for CSVDPGQETIQYF.

The CDR3 DNA reads TGTGCCAGCACCCAGACCGGGCTGGCGGGAGGAGGTGAGCAGTTCTTC. This sequence encodes CASTQTGLAGGGEQFF. V gene TRBV6-2 or TRBV6-3 combines with J gene TRBJ2-1; 8 bases match TRBD2. Germline values: CDR1 MNHEY, CDR2 SVGEGT. Losses at the gene ends were 7 bases for V and 9 bases for J; bases not matched to a gene: 17. The CDR3 length is 16 residues.